Each of the 3 T cell receptor beta chains below was sequenced from the same sample in a study of blood T cell repertoires in COVID-19. TCRdb's table, derived via immunoSEQ multiplex PCR, lists solely in-frame clones and lacks some. The table shows tens of thousands of clones, with 80% to 85% occurring only once. The specimen was peripheral blood. The receptors were sampled from a man aged 25 to 40 with COVID-19, enrolled during active disease.

The V gene is TRBV27, the J gene TRBJ1-6, with TRBD1 as a possible D gene (5 bases). The V end lost 6 bases, the J end lost 5 bases, and 20 bases lay between the germline ends. The CDR3 consists of 17 residues. CDR1 is MNHEY and CDR2 is SMNVEV in the germline V gene (reference sequence). The CDR3 nucleotides are TGTGCCAGCAGCTTAGTTGGGGGGAGTTCGAATAATTCACCCCTCCACTTT. This codes for CASSLVGGSSNNSPLHF.

The gene calls are TRBV9 and TRBJ1-3; 8 bases align to TRBD1. The V and J ends lost 0 bases and 3 bases, in that order; junction bases with no gene match: 8. The CDR3 is made up of 17 amino acids. Germline values: CDR1 SGDLS, CDR2 YYNGEE. The CDR3 DNA is TGTGCCAGCAGCGTAGATGGTCAGGGGGCTAATGGAAACACCATATATTTT. It codes for CASSVDGQGANGNTIYF.

The genes are TRBV14 and TRBJ2-7; D is undetermined. This CDR3 is 14 amino acids long. Looked up from germline, CDR1 is SGHDN and CDR2 is FVKESK. Trimming took 4 bases from V and 3 from J, leaving 13 bases between them. The CDR3 nucleotides read TGTGCCAGCAGCCCCCCATTTAGTCGCTACGAGCAGTACTTC. Protein: CASSPPFSRYEQYF.